One sample yielded the 29 T cell receptor beta chains listed below, sequenced in a study of cytomegalovirus exposure and HLA in healthy donors listed by TCRdb under 2017. Libraries were constructed by the immunoSEQ multiplex PCR assay. The multiplex PCR relied on a mix of 60 forward primers for TCR Vbeta segments and 13 reverse primers for TCR Jbeta segments. Held by TCRdb, this immuneACCESS table contains in-frame sequences only and omits some clones. Under half of the omission traces to an unresolved V gene where checked; the cause of the rest is unknown. This sample lists some 100,000 clones; around 76% were detected once. The ten largest clones add up to about 4% of the sample. Material: PBMCs. The receptors here all came from a woman aged 45-60 years in good health and CMV-seropositive.

V is TRBV19 and J is TRBJ1-5; unclear D gene. Germline CDR1 reads LNHDA; CDR2 reads SQIVND (reference sequence). There are 14 residues in the CDR3. Trimming pared 4 bases from V and 2 bases from J, leaving 9 bases between. This chain's CDR3 is CASSTQDGNQPQHF. The CDR3, as DNA: TGTGCCAGTAGTACGCAGGATGGCAATCAGCCCCAGCATTTT.

This rearrangement joins TRBV7-6 to TRBJ1-1; no clear D gene. Trimming shortened V by 1 base and J by 1 base, and 7 bases separated the two germline ends. This CDR3 spans 14 amino acids. The germline gives CDR1 SGHVS, CDR2 FNYEAQ. CDR3 amino acids: CASSLGLSNTEAFF. CDR3 nucleotides: TGTGCCAGCAGCTTAGGACTCTCGAACACTGAAGCTTTCTTT. Drawing the rest from reference TRBV7-6 and TRBJ1-1, the complete variable domain is GAGVSQSPRYKVTKRGQDVALRCDPISGHVSLYWYRQALGQGPEFLTYFNYEAQQDKSGLPNDRFSAERPEGSISTLTIQRTEQRDSAMYRCASSLGLSNTEAFFGQGTRLTVV.

This chain connects TRBV9 to TRBJ2-7, with 7 bases identical to TRBD1. CDR3 length: 19 residues. Germline V gene lookup returns CDR1 SGDLS and CDR2 YYNGEE. The junction had 17 bases not matched to a gene; V was cut back by 2 bases and J by 0 bases. The CDR3 DNA follows: TGTGCCAGCAGCGTTTTTGCCCGTCCCACCGGGACAGACTCCTACGAGCAGTACTTC. It specifies CASSVFARPTGTDSYEQYF.

The V call is TRBV25-1, the J call TRBJ2-2; 13 positions match TRBD2. This CDR3 has 15 residues. Germline CDR1 MGHDK, CDR2 SYGVNS. V lost 4 bases, J lost 8 bases, and 4 bases stayed unmatched. The CDR3 coding sequence is TGTGCCAGCAGTGCCGGACTAGCGGGAGCTGGGGAGCTGTTTTTT. Translating gives CASSAGLAGAGELFF.

The CDR3 reads CASSSGSGGYTF. The CDR3 DNA reads as TGTGCCAGCAGCTCCGGGTCGGGTGGCTACACCTTC. The J gene is TRBJ1-2, the V gene TRBV7-2; D is uncertain. This CDR3 spans 12 amino acids. Trimming cost V 4 bases and J 7 bases, with 10 bases left between them. Germline-derived CDR1 and CDR2 are SGHTA and FQGNSA. Full variable domain (outside the CDR3, taken from reference TRBV7-2 and TRBJ1-2): GAGVSQSPSNKVTEKGKDVELRCDPISGHTALYWYRQSLGQGLEFLIYFQGNSAPDKSGLPSDRFSAERTGGSVSTLTIQRTQQEDSAVYLCASSSGSGGYTFGSGTRLTVV.

This CDR3 is CASSFGGASYGYTF. CDR3 nucleotide sequence: TGTGCCAGCAGCTTCGGTGGGGCCAGCTATGGCTACACCTTC. The genes are TRBV5-8 and TRBJ1-2, with D possibly TRBD1 on 5 matching bases. The CDR3 is made up of 14 amino acids. Germline-derived CDR1 and CDR2 are SGHTS and YDEGEE. V lost 2 bases to trimming and J lost 4 bases, with 12 bases between them.

The chain uses TRBV30 and TRBJ2-2; D gene unclear. The CDR3 is made up of 13 amino acids. Trimming pared 0 bases from V and 4 bases from J, leaving 6 bases between. Germline values: CDR1 GTSNPN, CDR2 SVGIG (reference sequence). The CDR3 sequence is CAWSVPLTGELFF. CDR3 nucleotides: TGTGCCTGGAGTGTCCCCCTCACCGGGGAGCTGTTTTTT.

The rearrangement links TRBV29-1 to TRBJ1-1, with 7 bases aligning to TRBD1. The CDR3 spans 12 residues. Germline CDR1 is SQVTM and CDR2 is ANQGSEA. The trim removed 7 bases at V and 8 bases at J, leaving 10 bases unmatched. The DNA for the CDR3 is TGCAGCGCAAGACAGGGTAGTAGGGAAGCTTTCTTT. It encodes CSARQGSREAFF. The complete variable domain, with remaining parts taken from reference TRBV29-1 and TRBJ1-1, reads SAVISQKPSRDICQRGTSLTIQCQVDSQVTMMFWYRQQPGQSLTLIATANQGSEATYESGFVIDKFPISRPNLTFSTLTVSNMSPEDSSIYLCSARQGSREAFFGQGTRLTVV.

The chain carries TRBV14 and TRBJ2-1, with a weak D call TRBD2 (7 bases). Trimming cost V 1 base and J 2 bases, with 9 bases left between them. CDR1 and CDR2 (germline): SGHDN, FVKESK. The CDR3 consists of 15 residues. This CDR3 is CASSQAGGPYNEQFF. The DNA for the CDR3 is TGTGCCAGCAGCCAAGCGGGGGGCCCCTACAATGAGCAGTTCTTC.

V gene TRBV30 combines with J gene TRBJ2-1; 8 positions match TRBD2. The CDR3 loop spans 17 amino acids. The V segment lost 3 bases and the J segment 2 bases; nucleotides outside the gene matches: 12. From germline, CDR1 is GTSNPN and CDR2 SVGIG (reference sequence). CDR3 DNA: TGTGCCTGGAGGGGATCGCTGGGGCGGGGGGCCTACAATGAGCAGTTCTTC. Translating it yields CAWRGSLGRGAYNEQFF.

This clone has only one observation. V is TRBV9 and J is TRBJ2-5; 7 positions agree with TRBD2. Unmatched junction bases numbered 2, after V lost 3 bases and J lost 0 bases. The CDR3 runs to 14 residues. CDR1 and CDR2 from the germline V gene are SGDLS and YYNGEE. CDR3 sequence reads: CASSGLADQETQYF. The CDR3 DNA follows: TGTGCCAGCAGCGGGCTAGCGGACCAAGAGACCCAGTACTTC.

There are a few counts of this clone. The chain couples TRBV11-2 to TRBJ2-2; TRBD2 agrees at 7 bases. This CDR3 is 15 amino acids long. Germline CDR1 is SGHAT and CDR2 is FQNNGV. With V trimmed by 5 bases and J by 5 bases, 8 bases remained unmatched. This CDR3 reads CASSRGVRGTGELFF. In DNA, the CDR3 is TGTGCCAGCAGCCGGGGGGTTCGGGGAACCGGGGAGCTGTTTTTT.

The gene calls are TRBV5-6 and TRBJ2-5, with a possible D match to TRBD2 (6 bases). Deletions cut 3 bases from V and 2 bases from J, with 11 bases between. In germline, CDR1 is SGHDT, CDR2 YYEEEE. The CDR3 runs to 14 residues. In nucleotides, the CDR3 is TGTGCCAGCAGCTCGGAGGGGATTCAAGAGACCCAGTACTTC. It yields the protein CASSSEGIQETQYF.

The CDR3 DNA reads TGTGCCAGCAGCCCCAGTGCCACTGAAGCTTTCTTT. This encodes CASSPSATEAFF. V usage is TRBV6-5 and J usage is TRBJ1-1; D is undetermined. V was cut by 6 bases and J by 4 bases, with 9 bases left in between. This CDR3 is 12 amino acids long. The germline V gene encodes CDR1 MNHEY and CDR2 SVGAGI.

This clone was seen only a few times. This chain connects TRBV7-9 to TRBJ2-7; 9 nucleotides align to TRBD1. J lost 0 bases, V lost 5 bases, and 8 bases had no gene match. There are 16 residues in the CDR3. CDR1 SEHNR and CDR2 FQNEAQ come from the germline V gene (reference sequence). The CDR3 reads CASSPLGTGYSYEQYF. The CDR3 DNA sequence: TGTGCCAGCAGCCCGCTCGGGACAGGGTACTCCTACGAGCAGTACTTC.

The chain couples TRBV18 to TRBJ1-1; maybe TRBD1 (5 bases). This CDR3 has 14 residues. Germline V gene data show CDR1 as KGHSH and CDR2 as LQKENI. V was shortened by 0 bases and J by 3 bases, with 8 bases between the two germline ends. The CDR3 DNA follows: TGTGCCAGCTCACCACCGGGCAGGGACACTGAAGCTTTCTTT. Translation: CASSPPGRDTEAFF.

This clone was seen a single time. V is TRBV27 and J is TRBJ2-7, with 7 bases identical to TRBD2. Per germline, CDR1 MNHEY and CDR2 SMNVEV (reference sequence). The CDR3 is made up of 14 amino acids. After removal of 8 bases from V and 2 bases from J, the junction contained 9 bases not matched to a gene. CDR3 coding DNA: TGTGCCAGCCGGAGGGAGGGCCTGACCTACGAGCAGTACTTC. It is translated as CASRREGLTYEQYF.

The V and J genes are TRBV6-5 and TRBJ2-2, with a tentative D call TRBD2 (6 bases). Germline V gene data show CDR1 as MNHEY and CDR2 as SVGAGI. The V gene lost 0 bases and the J gene lost 6 bases, with 11 bases spanning the gap. The CDR3 runs to 15 residues. For the CDR3, the DNA is TGTGCCAGCAGTTACTCGACTAGTCAAGCCGGGGAGCTGTTTTTT. The encoded protein is CASSYSTSQAGELFF.

The J gene is TRBJ2-7, the V gene TRBV5-6, with a possible D match to TRBD2 (6 bases). Trimming cost V 4 bases and J 6 bases, with 14 bases left between them. Germline-derived CDR1 and CDR2 are SGHDT and YYEEEE. The CDR3 consists of 13 residues. CDR3 residues: CASSPTREAEQYF. In nucleotides, the CDR3 is TGTGCCAGCAGCCCAACCAGGGAGGCCGAGCAGTACTTC.

V gene TRBV19 combines with J gene TRBJ2-3, with 12 bases matching TRBD2. Germline CDR1 and CDR2: LNHDA and SQIVND (reference sequence). The V gene end was trimmed by 5 bases and the J gene end by 2 bases; junction bases not matched to a gene: 5. The CDR3 has 16 amino acids. CDR3: CASSSGLAGLTDTQYF. DNA for the CDR3: TGTGCCAGTAGTTCTGGACTAGCGGGGCTCACAGATACGCAGTATTTT.

The V and J genes are TRBV6-1 and TRBJ1-1; the D gene is possibly TRBD1 (5 bases). V was clipped by 5 bases and J by 5 bases, with 18 bases between them. This CDR3 contains 15 residues. Germline CDR1 is MNHNS and CDR2 is SASEGT. CDR3: CASSFNLEGNTEAFF. The CDR3 DNA sequence: TGTGCCAGCAGTTTTAATCTGGAGGGGAATACTGAAGCTTTCTTT.

The chain employs TRBV27 and TRBJ1-2; TRBD1 matches 9 bases. Looked up from germline, CDR1 is MNHEY and CDR2 is SMNVEV (reference sequence). Unmatched junction bases numbered 5, after V lost 6 bases and J lost 3 bases. The CDR3 runs 14 residues. CDR3 protein: CASRLTGGDYGYTF. CDR3 in DNA: TGTGCCAGCAGGCTAACAGGGGGCGACTATGGCTACACCTTC.

This clone was seen only once. The gene calls are TRBV2 and TRBJ2-1; perhaps TRBD2 as D (6 bases). CDR1 is SNHLY, CDR2 FYNNEI, per germline. The CDR3 contains 12 residues. V lost 6 bases, J lost 6 bases, and 9 bases lay in between. In nucleotides, the CDR3 is TGTGCCAGCAGAAAGACTAGCAATGAGCAGTTCTTC. It specifies CASRKTSNEQFF.

Note on this clone: At one end the junction does not follow the germline gene, possibly because of a read error. The CDR3 bases are TGTTCCAGCAGGGAGGGCTCTGGAAACACCATATATTTT. Translation: CSSREGSGNTIYF. The V call is TRBV7-9, the J call TRBJ1-3; a possible D gene is TRBD1 (5 bases). The CDR3 spans 13 residues. Germline values: CDR1 SEHNR, CDR2 FQNEAQ (reference sequence).

The chain employs TRBV13 and TRBJ2-5; 12 bases are a match to TRBD1. Germline CDR1 reads PRHDT; CDR2 reads FYEKMQ (reference sequence). V lost 1 base and J lost 4; bases outside the gene matches: 4. The CDR3 has 16 residues. The CDR3 bases are TGTGCCAGCAGCTTAGTAGGGACAGGGGGCCGAGAGACCCAGTACTTC. Residues: CASSLVGTGGRETQYF.

The rearrangement joins TRBV29-1 to TRBJ1-1, with D tentatively TRBD1 (5 bases). The CDR3 consists of 14 residues. With 3 bases removed from V and 0 bases from J, the gap between germline ends came to 11 bases. Germline V CDR1 and CDR2: SQVTM, ANQGSEA. The CDR3 DNA reads TGCAGCGTTGATAGACAGCCTTTGAACACTGAAGCTTTCTTT. Its protein product is CSVDRQPLNTEAFF.

The J gene is TRBJ1-2, the V gene TRBV6-5; the match to TRBD1 covers 8 bases. The ends lost 6 bases at V and 4 bases at J; junction bases unmatched: 7. This CDR3 comprises 14 residues. Germline CDR1 and CDR2: MNHEY and SVGAGI. The CDR3: CASSLDTGGYGYTF. In nucleotides, the CDR3 is TGTGCCAGCAGCCTGGATACAGGGGGCTATGGCTACACCTTC.

This chain connects TRBV29-1 to TRBJ1-1; a weak D match, TRBD1 (6 bases). V lost 7 bases, J lost 7 bases, and 16 bases lay in between. The length of the CDR3 is 12 residues. CDR1 is SQVTM, CDR2 ANQGSEA, per germline. CDR3 sequence (DNA): TGCAGCGCTGGGGGCCGGACCCTTGAAGCTTTCTTT. Amino acid sequence: CSAGGRTLEAFF. Complete variable domain (other parts from reference TRBV29-1 and TRBJ1-1): SAVISQKPSRDICQRGTSLTIQCQVDSQVTMMFWYRQQPGQSLTLIATANQGSEATYESGFVIDKFPISRPNLTFSTLTVSNMSPEDSSIYLCSAGGRTLEAFFGQGTRLTVV.

This rearrangement joins TRBV5-1 to TRBJ2-2; TRBD1 aligns across 8 bases. Unmatched junction bases numbered 7, after V lost 0 bases and J lost 3 bases. The CDR3 loop spans 17 amino acids. Germline loops: CDR1 SGHRS, CDR2 YFSETQ. DNA for the CDR3: TGCGCCAGCAGCTTGGGGACAGGGACTTTATACACCGGGGAGCTGTTTTTT. The encoded protein is CASSLGTGTLYTGELFF.